The entry below describes one T cell receptor (beta chain). The germline gives CDR1 MRHNA, CDR2 SNTAGT. The CDR3 spans 14 residues. V shed 2 bases, J shed 3 bases, and the junction held 1 base outside the gene matches. Clones were read by immunoSEQ multiplex PCR, and TCRdb kept only the in-frame ones, dropping some. In the table there are some 170,000 clones, 75% to 90% of which are singletons. The sample belongs to a study of blood T cell repertoires in COVID-19. Study in general: Material from acute and convalescent COVID-19 was sourced from the United States, Italy and Spain. PBMCs, B-cell-depleted T cells, or T cells provided the cDNA or gDNA that made up the material.

Participants came from about two dozen US areas, aged roughly 18 to 89 years. Cohort 3 recovered donors had two negative PCRs, clearance, or symptom resolution. The sample consisted of PBMCs or T cells enriched from blood (not recorded which). The sequence was collected from a man between 40 and 49 years old who had recovered from COVID-19. V usage is TRBV6-4 and J usage is TRBJ2-3; TRBD2 matches at 8 bases. CDR3 bases: TGTGCCAGCAGTGACCGGGGGGGGACAGATACGCAGTATTTT. As protein: CASSDRGGTDTQYF.